Listed here are 20 T cell receptor beta chains from one sample, sequenced in a study of CD8 T cells in Susac syndrome. The RNA input was roughly 0.45 to 1 ug, and it was reverse transcribed with random hexamers. TCRdb re-called the immunoSEQ multiplex PCR reads through MiXCR, storing one row per CDR3 protein. Here the sample spans about 180,000 distinct CDR3 sequences, around 95% being singletons. What was sequenced was CD8+ T cells from PBMCs. All receptors come from a human donor with multiple sclerosis.

The chain links TRBV28 to TRBJ2-1, with D unresolved. CDR1 and CDR2 (germline): MDHEN, SYDVKM. This CDR3 region has 15 residues. The germline V and J ends were trimmed by 3 bases and 1 base, with 10 bases remaining between them. This chain's CDR3 is CASSFLHGSYNEQFF. The DNA for the CDR3 is TGTGCCAGCAGTTTTTTACACGGGTCCTACAATGAGCAGTTCTTC.

This chain joins TRBV11-2 and TRBJ2-5, with D maybe TRBD1 (6 bases). The CDR3 contains 13 residues. Trimming cost V 5 bases and J 2 bases, with 9 bases left between them. CDR1 is SGHAT, CDR2 FQNNGV, per germline. CDR3 nucleotide sequence: TGTGCCAGCAGCCAGGACAGTCAAGAGACCCAGTACTTC. It yields the protein CASSQDSQETQYF. Drawing the rest from reference TRBV11-2 and TRBJ2-5, the complete variable domain is EAGVAQSPRYKIIEKRQSVAFWCNPISGHATLYWYQQILGQGPKLLIQFQNNGVVDDSQLPKDRFSAERLKGVDSTLKIQPAKLEDSAVYLCASSQDSQETQYFGPGTRLLVL.

This chain joins TRBV3-1 and TRBJ2-2; D is unresolved. Germline V gene sequence: CDR1 LGHDT, CDR2 YNNKEL (reference sequence). V shed 1 base and J shed 4 bases, with 4 bases lying between them. There are 13 residues in the CDR3. Written as DNA, the CDR3 is TGTGCCAGCAGCCAAGGAACCACCGGGGAGCTGTTTTTT. Its protein product is CASSQGTTGELFF.

V gene TRBV5-6 combines with J gene TRBJ2-3; 7 bases agree with TRBD1. CDR1 and CDR2 (germline): SGHDT, YYEEEE. The CDR3 is made up of 17 amino acids. J lost 2 bases, V lost 4 bases, and 13 bases had no gene match. DNA of the CDR3: TGTGCCAGCAGCACCGCGGAAAGACAGGGTTCCACAGATACGCAGTATTTT. Protein sequence: CASSTAERQGSTDTQYF.

V usage is TRBV27 and J usage is TRBJ2-3, with D tentatively TRBD1 (5 bases). The V gene lost 3 bases and the J gene lost 3 bases, with 16 bases spanning the gap. CDR3 size: 16 residues. Germline values: CDR1 MNHEY, CDR2 SMNVEV (reference sequence). CDR3 nucleotides: TGTGCCAGCAGTTTGCTATTGAAGAAGGGGACAGATACGCAGTATTTT. This codes for CASSLLLKKGTDTQYF.

V usage is TRBV15 and J usage is TRBJ2-7; no definite D call. There are 13 residues in the CDR3. V lost 5 bases, J lost 2 bases, and 10 bases lay in between. Germline CDR1 reads LNHNV; CDR2 reads YYDKDF (reference sequence). The CDR3 loop is CATSLDGTYEQYF. CDR3 nucleotide sequence: TGTGCCACCAGCCTGGACGGCACCTACGAGCAGTACTTC. The variable domain in full, with the rest retrieved from reference TRBV15 and TRBJ2-7, is DAMVIQNPRYQVTQFGKPVTLSCSQTLNHNVMYWYQQKSSQAPKLLFHYYDKDFNNEADTPDNFQSRRPNTSFCFLDIRSPGLGDTAMYLCATSLDGTYEQYFGPGTRLTVT.

The chain employs TRBV11-2 and TRBJ2-5; a possible D gene is TRBD1 (6 bases). Looked up from germline, CDR1 is SGHAT and CDR2 is FQNNGV. Trimming removed 4 bases from V and 4 bases from J, with 13 bases in between. The CDR3 spans 14 residues. CDR3 coding DNA: TGTGCCAGCAGCTCCAGGACAGAAGGAGAGACCCAGTACTTC. Its protein is CASSSRTEGETQYF.

This clonotype was seen a few times. The chain has TRBV5-6 and TRBJ2-3; 8 positions match TRBD2. CDR1 and CDR2 from the germline V gene are SGHDT and YYEEEE. V lost 0 bases and J lost 1; bases outside the gene matches: 4. This CDR3 is 16 amino acids long. For the CDR3, the DNA is TGTGCCAGCAGCTTGGTCGGGGGGGCCGGCACAGATACGCAGTATTTT. Residues: CASSLVGGAGTDTQYF.

The chain couples TRBV7-9 to TRBJ2-1; possible D gene TRBD1, 6 bases. The germline gives CDR1 SEHNR, CDR2 FQNEAQ (reference sequence). V lost 1 base to trimming and J lost 2 bases, with 9 bases between them. The CDR3 length is 15 residues. For the CDR3, the DNA is TGTGCCAGCAGCTTAGGGACAGTCGCCTACAATGAGCAGTTCTTC. It translates to CASSLGTVAYNEQFF.

This clonotype was counted a single time. V usage is TRBV7-9 and J usage is TRBJ2-3; D remains unclear. V was pared by 10 bases and J by 2 bases, with 13 bases between. Germline CDR1 SEHNR, CDR2 FQNEAQ (reference sequence). CDR3 length equals 13 residues. The CDR3 loop reads CATRHATTDTQYF. The CDR3 DNA is TGTGCCACCCGACACGCGACCACAGATACGCAGTATTTT.

The chain links TRBV27 to TRBJ1-1, with D hard to call. Trimming removed 2 bases from V and 0 bases from J, with 10 bases in between. CDR1 MNHEY and CDR2 SMNVEV come from the germline V gene (reference sequence). This CDR3 contains 15 residues. CDR3 in DNA: TGTGCCAGCAGTTTAATCCACAGCTTGAACACTGAAGCTTTCTTT. Translating it yields CASSLIHSLNTEAFF.

The chain couples TRBV20-1 to TRBJ1-1, with 9 bases fitting TRBD1. V shed 6 bases and J 6 bases; nucleotides not matched to a gene: 8. Germline V CDR1 and CDR2: DFQATT, SNEGSKA (reference sequence). The CDR3 runs 13 residues. The CDR3 DNA sequence: TGCAGTGCCCCTCGGACAGGGGTCCCTGAAGCTTTCTTT. Residues: CSAPRTGVPEAFF.

The V call is TRBV6-1, the J call TRBJ2-7; D is undetermined. This CDR3 comprises 12 residues. With 2 bases removed from V and 4 bases from J, the gap between germline ends came to 6 bases. Germline loops: CDR1 MNHNS, CDR2 SASEGT. CDR3 sequence reads: CASSELGYEQYF. CDR3 bases: TGTGCCAGCAGTGAACTGGGATACGAGCAGTACTTC.

The rearrangement joins TRBV11-1 to TRBJ1-2, with 7 bases matching TRBD1. Losses at the gene ends were 3 bases for V and 4 bases for J; bases not matched to a gene: 8. Germline CDR1 and CDR2: SGHAT and FQDESV (reference sequence). The CDR3 loop spans 15 amino acids. The CDR3: CASSLVTGDGYGYTF. CDR3 nucleotides: TGTGCCAGCAGCTTGGTCACAGGGGATGGCTATGGCTACACCTTC.

The gene calls are TRBV4-1 and TRBJ1-1; D call uncertain. Germline assignment: CDR1 MGHRA and CDR2 YSYEKL. This CDR3 contains 14 residues. V was shortened by 0 bases and J by 4 bases, with 9 bases between the two germline ends. CDR3 DNA sequence: TGCGCCAGCAGCCAAGAACCGTATCGCACTGAAGCTTTCTTT. Its translation: CASSQEPYRTEAFF.

This chain uses TRBV29-1 with TRBJ1-2; 9 nucleotides align to TRBD1. The CDR3 sequence is 15 residues long. V shed 0 bases and J 3 bases; nucleotides not matched to a gene: 5. Germline V gene data show CDR1 as SQVTM and CDR2 as ANQGSEA. CDR3 region: CSVEDDRGWDYGYTF. CDR3 in DNA: TGCAGCGTTGAAGATGACAGGGGGTGGGACTATGGCTACACCTTC.

The rearrangement joins TRBV13 to TRBJ2-7, with D perhaps matching TRBD1 (6 bases). Germline assignment: CDR1 PRHDT and CDR2 FYEKMQ (reference sequence). The CDR3 spans 14 residues. V was trimmed by 5 bases and J by 0 bases, leaving 11 bases between them. The CDR3 is CASSNGDNSYEQYF. The CDR3 coding sequence is TGTGCCAGCAGCAACGGGGACAACTCCTACGAGCAGTACTTC.

J is TRBJ2-1 and V is TRBV28; D gene uncertain. The V gene lost 1 base and the J gene lost 5 bases, with 3 bases spanning the gap. Germline CDR1 reads MDHEN; CDR2 reads SYDVKM. The CDR3 consists of 12 residues. CDR3: CASSLYNNEQFF. CDR3 nucleotide sequence: TGTGCCAGCAGTTTATATAACAATGAGCAGTTCTTC. The whole variable domain, remainder taken from reference TRBV28 and TRBJ2-1, is DVKVTQSSRYLVKRTGEKVFLECVQDMDHENMFWYRQDPGLGLRLIYFSYDVKMKEKGDIPEGYSVSREKKERFSLILESASTNQTSMYLCASSLYNNEQFFGPGTRLTVL.

J is TRBJ2-7 and V is TRBV29-1; tentative D call: TRBD2 (5 bases). CDR1 is SQVTM and CDR2 is ANQGSEA in the germline V gene. The CDR3 loop spans 14 amino acids. Trimming left V 2 bases short and J 0 bases short, with 11 bases between. In DNA, the CDR3 is TGCAGCGTTGAATTTCCGGGGAGCTCCTACGAGCAGTACTTC. Translating it yields CSVEFPGSSYEQYF.

This chain links TRBV12-3 or TRBV12-4 with TRBJ1-4, with a tentative D call TRBD1 (6 bases). The CDR3 covers 16 residues. V was shortened by 7 bases and J by 6 bases, with 21 bases between the two germline ends. CDR3 sequence reads: CASTLGRGIVDEKLFF. The CDR3 coding sequence is TGTGCCAGCACCCTGGGGAGGGGGATTGTCGATGAAAAACTGTTTTTT.